The clone carrying this T cell receptor beta chain has just a few counts. TCRdb's copy holds only in-frame clones and misses some; the assay was immunoSEQ multiplex PCR. The sample yields around 730,000 clones, 80% to 90% seen once. The data derive from a study of shared T cell receptors in the human thymus. The CDR3 extends over 15 amino acids. After removal of 1 base from V and 2 bases from J, the junction contained 5 bases not matched to a gene. CDR1 and CDR2 (germline): SGHAT, FQNNGV. These data are also associated with another study on human thymus T cells.

The source material was thymocytes. The receptor's source is a girl under two years old with a congenital heart defect. The chain recombines TRBV11-2 with TRBJ2-7; TRBD1 matches 7 bases. CDR3 amino acids: CASSLGDRVTYEQYF. The DNA of the CDR3 is TGTGCCAGCAGCTTAGGGGACAGAGTCACCTACGAGCAGTACTTC.